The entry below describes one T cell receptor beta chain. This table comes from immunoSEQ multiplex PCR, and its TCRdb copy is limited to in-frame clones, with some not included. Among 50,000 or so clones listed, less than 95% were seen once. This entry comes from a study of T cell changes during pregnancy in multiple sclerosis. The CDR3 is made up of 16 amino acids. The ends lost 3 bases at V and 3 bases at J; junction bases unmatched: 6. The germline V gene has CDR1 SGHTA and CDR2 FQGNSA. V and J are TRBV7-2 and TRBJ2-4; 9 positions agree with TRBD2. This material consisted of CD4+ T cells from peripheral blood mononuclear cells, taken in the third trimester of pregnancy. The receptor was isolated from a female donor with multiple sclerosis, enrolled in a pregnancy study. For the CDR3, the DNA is TGTGCCAGCAGCTTTACATCGCGGGGGGGCAAAAACATTCAGTACTTC. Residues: CASSFTSRGGKNIQYF.